Given below is one TCR beta chain in context. Its target antigen remains unknown. Base qualities are missing; no much larger clone stands one base away. The data originate from a study of cytomegalovirus exposure and HLA in healthy donors listed by TCRdb under 2017. General notes on the study: An earlier analysis of 587 of the donors reported about 250 Gb of sequence data and around 110 million unique TCR beta sequences from about 179 million T cells. Typing coverage varied by locus: 629-630 donors for A, B, C, DRB1 and DQB1; about 520 for DQA1; 606 for DPA1; roughly 470 for DPB1. The later analysis used no new phenotypic data to find candidate immune exposures, relying instead on TCR beta sequences and their occurrence across donors. A later genetic analysis took genome-wide SNP genotypes for about three fifths of the roughly 700 donors and used that subset as a discovery cohort. Class I and class II HLA loci were covered by the typing at four-digit resolution. Alongside the repertoire data, information on donor age, sex, ethnicity and CMV serostatus was compiled. The study profiled the T cell repertoires of about 640 subjects by immunosequencing and related them to cytomegalovirus serostatus. To study patterns of TCR occurrence, a later analysis re-analyzed previously published TCR beta repertoires from 666 donors and added high-resolution HLA genotyping. An earlier analysis of several hundred of the donors applied high-throughput TCR beta sequencing to assess whether each TCR beta V gene segment acted as functional or pseudogenic. Along with the roughly 610-subject first cohort, a separate validation cohort of around 110 different subjects was used. Every discovery cohort repertoire had been produced on one sequencing platform. Several DR-DQ haplotypes were treated as single units for association and clustering because of strong linkage in the cohort. Among over 350 genotyped donors of the cohort, an average of approximately 250,000 unique TCR beta nucleotide sequences were sequenced per donor, roughly 20% of them non-productive. To predict cytomegalovirus infection status, the study combined high-throughput TCR immunosequencing, statistical association of individual TCRs with disease status, and machine learning. Around 330 gigabases of sequencing data and 70 million to 95 million unique TCR sequences made up an early release that covered approximately 620 HLA-typed donors. The study aimed to test whether signatures of past pathogen exposure could be identified by cataloging public T cell receptors. Among the roughly 370 genotyped donors, around 81% belonged to the genetic ancestry cluster associated with self-reported Caucasian donors. The paper as a whole reports these results and caveats: In a later analysis, most CMV-associated TCR beta chains were found to appear HLA-restricted, with HLA associations seemingly driven largely by CMV exposure. In the study, approximately 160 TCR beta chains were listed as associated with cytomegalovirus. A few of the identified cytomegalovirus-associated TCR beta chains were confirmed in vitro to be specific for cytomegalovirus antigens. This cohort had only TCR beta chains sequenced, and the lack of alpha or paired-chain data limited which features could be detected. Over 15 rarely observed V segments, including chromosome 9 orphons, were excluded from the earlier analysis of several hundred of the donors because counts were too low. The classifier was reported to diagnose cytomegalovirus status with high specificity and sensitivity in both the original and validation cohorts. Because HLA typing was unavailable for some donors at each locus, only the typed subset was used in association tests. While some public TCRs were present in many individuals, most TCR sequences turned up only very rarely across donors. A further reported finding was that TCR beta sequences accurately predicted the HLA-A and HLA-B alleles for most subjects in the first cohort. It was suggested by the authors that the approach could potentially be generalized to other disease states and immunological phenotypes. In a later analysis, HLA-associated TCR beta chains showed more clonal expansion and lower generation probabilities than non-associated chains that were equally common. Assigning TCR associations to individual alleles was difficult when HLA alleles, especially DR and DQ, strongly co-occurred. An association between a missense DCLRE1C variant and V-gene and J-gene trimming of TCR beta chains was found in a later genetic analysis and replicated in an independent cohort. A later analysis associated about 16,000 TCR beta sequences with specific HLA alleles at a false discovery rate of 0.05. In a later genetic analysis, fewer N-insertions in productive TCRs were reported among donors in an Asian-associated ancestry cluster than the roughly 640-donor mean. According to a later analysis, TCR association rates differed among HLA loci, with DRB1 alleles showing the most associated TCRs and HLA-C alleles showing the fewest. Several of the top co-occurrence clusters appeared to be linked to parvovirus B19, influenza, CMV and Epstein-Barr virus, according to a later analysis. Correlated functional status among segregating V segments might reflect linkage disequilibrium, but an unknown experimental factor could not be ruled out. Sequencing depth was assumed to be roughly uniform across donors in the presence/absence analyses, though that assumption may not hold. In an earlier analysis of some 550 of the donors, most TCR beta V segments were observed in productive rearrangements about 90% or about 30% of the time, broadly matching IMGT annotations. The sequencing pipeline was judged likely to have produced a cluster of highly shared sequence variants as a technical artifact. Some IMGT-functional V segments, including TRBV6-2 and TRBV6-3, could not be told apart with the 87-base-pair reads, so those segments were excluded. For the cohort, immune exposure information was limited to CMV serostatus.

The cohort consisted of 666 healthy bone marrow donors. At the time of sampling, every cohort member was nominally healthy, though immune exposures that went unrecorded were likely present. The donor was CMV seropositive and belonged to the group of 250 to 300 seropositive cohort members. Each donor provided a peripheral blood sample, and peripheral blood mononuclear cells were used for TCR beta sequencing. The Qiagen DNeasy Blood Extraction Kit was used to extract genomic DNA from the blood cell samples. The library relied on the immunoSEQ multiplex PCR assay. The multiplex PCR relied on a mix of 60 forward primers for TCR Vbeta segments and 13 reverse primers for TCR Jbeta segments. Amplification of the CDR3 region of rearranged TCR beta genes was performed with a multiplex PCR assay on genomic DNA. The amplified TCR beta libraries were sequenced on the Illumina HiSeq System as 87-base-pair reads. The authors' analysis ran thus. Across the 500 to 700 repertoires, a later analysis counted tens of millions of unique TCR beta chains, some 11 million of which were shared by at least two donors. To remove PCR and sequencing errors, raw reads were error-corrected and collapsed into unique sequences using a nearest-neighbor algorithm that merged closely related sequences. V, D and J gene segments were assigned by aligning CDR3 sequences to IMGT reference sequences. For a sequence to be retained, a match of at least six nucleotides to both a V gene segment and a J gene segment was required. Rearrangements were called productive when the CDR3 lacked stop codons and stayed in frame with V and J; all others were non-productive. Following IMGT convention, CDR3 was defined as the stretch from the second conserved V-encoded cysteine up to the conserved J-encoded phenylalanine. The earlier analysis of a few hundred of the donors excluded any sequence lacking an unambiguous match to a single V gene segment. In an earlier analysis of several hundred of the donors, a V segment was called functional when productive rearrangements were above 56.7%, and segregating when the standard deviation between donors exceeded 5%. To diagnose cytomegalovirus status from the catalog of TCR beta chain sequences, a statistical classification framework was built. In a later analysis, V and J genes were assigned by comparing TCR nucleotide sequences against IMGT/GENE-DB human TR gene sequences. A later analysis assigned CDR3 sequences and most-parsimonious VDJ recombination scenarios with the TCRdist pipeline. In a later analysis, every TCR beta chain was defined by the combination of its CDR3 amino acid sequence and its V-gene family, and reads without a unique V-gene family were dropped. A later analysis removed several hundred highly shared, low-generation-probability nucleotide sequences to deal with suspected cross-contamination and a sequencing artifact. For each public chain, a later analysis derived a clonal expansion index from normalized ranks of inferred template counts within each repertoire. In a later analysis, generation probabilities were computed with a VDJ recombination model fitted to out-of-frame rearrangements, and the resulting probabilities were checked against IGoR. In a later analysis, TCR-TCR, TCR-HLA and TCR-CMV co-occurrence was scored with hypergeometric tests, and a repertoire-size bias correction was applied to TCR pairs. A later analysis estimated false discovery rates by permuting HLA or CMV assignments 20 times. In a later analysis, co-occurring TCRs were grouped using DBSCAN, with TCRdist sequence similarity added in when clustering inside HLA-allele-positive subsets. For co-occurrence clustering, repertoires with fewer than 30,000 or more than 120,000 public chains were excluded, along with roughly 5 repertoires with anomalous nucleotide sharing. What TCRdb holds here is the immuneACCESS table cut down to in-frame rearrangements. Part of the clones is not present; checked against another copy, under half of the missing clones reflect an unresolved V gene, and the others are unexplained. The V and J calls and clone size are taken from that table; D and trimming were inferred from the DNA. The sample records about 160,000 clones, around 70% of which are singletons. Around 4.6% of the sample comes from the top ten.

The germline V gene (reference sequence) gives CDR1 as SEHNR and CDR2 as FQNEAQ. Trimmed from V: 5 bases; trimmed from J: 6 bases; junction bases lacking a gene match: 16. Measured from the cysteine to the phenylalanine, the CDR3 is 17 residues long. CDR3 DNA only is kept here, 51 bases in frame from base 1. Material: PBMCs. The chain uses TRBV7-9 and TRBJ1-2, with 9 bases aligning to TRBD1. The TCR originated in a man younger than 35 in good health and CMV-seropositive. The CDR3 region reads CASSQGQGGEGLDGYTF. The base sequence is TGTGCCAGCAGCCAGGGACAGGGCGGGGAGGGACTGGATGGCTACACCTTC.